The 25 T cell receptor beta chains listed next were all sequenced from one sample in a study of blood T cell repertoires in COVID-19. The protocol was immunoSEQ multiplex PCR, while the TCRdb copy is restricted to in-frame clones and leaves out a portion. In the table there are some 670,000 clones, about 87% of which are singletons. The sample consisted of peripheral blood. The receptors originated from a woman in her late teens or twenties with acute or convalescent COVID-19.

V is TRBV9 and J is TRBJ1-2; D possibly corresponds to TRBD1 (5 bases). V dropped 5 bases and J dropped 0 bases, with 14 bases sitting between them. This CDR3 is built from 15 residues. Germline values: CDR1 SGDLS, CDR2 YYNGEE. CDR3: CASSRDSATNYGYTF. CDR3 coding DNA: TGTGCCAGCAGTCGGGACTCCGCAACTAACTATGGCTACACCTTC.

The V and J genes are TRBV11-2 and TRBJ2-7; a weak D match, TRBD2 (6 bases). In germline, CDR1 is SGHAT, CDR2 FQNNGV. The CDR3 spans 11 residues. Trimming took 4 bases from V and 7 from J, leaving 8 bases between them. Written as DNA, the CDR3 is TGTGCCAGCAGCTGGGCGGGGGAGCAGTACTTC. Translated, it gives CASSWAGEQYF.

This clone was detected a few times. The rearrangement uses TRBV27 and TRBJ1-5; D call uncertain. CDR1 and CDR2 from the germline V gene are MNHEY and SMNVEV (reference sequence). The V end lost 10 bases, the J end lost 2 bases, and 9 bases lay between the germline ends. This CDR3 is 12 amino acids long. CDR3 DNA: TGTGCCACCACCGAGGGCAATCAGCCCCAGCATTTT. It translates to CATTEGNQPQHF.

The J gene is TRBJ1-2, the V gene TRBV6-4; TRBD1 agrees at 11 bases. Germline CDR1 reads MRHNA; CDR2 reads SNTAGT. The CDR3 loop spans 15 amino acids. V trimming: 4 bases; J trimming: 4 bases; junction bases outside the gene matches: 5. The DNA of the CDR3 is TGTGCCAGCAGTGTGGGACAGGGGGTTTCCTATGGCTACACCTTC. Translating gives CASSVGQGVSYGYTF.

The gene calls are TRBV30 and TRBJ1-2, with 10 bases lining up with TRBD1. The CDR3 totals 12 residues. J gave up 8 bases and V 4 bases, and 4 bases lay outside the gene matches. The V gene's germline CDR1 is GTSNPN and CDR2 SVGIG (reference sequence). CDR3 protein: CAWTGTGDGYTF. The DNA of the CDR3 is TGTGCCTGGACCGGGACAGGGGACGGCTACACCTTC.

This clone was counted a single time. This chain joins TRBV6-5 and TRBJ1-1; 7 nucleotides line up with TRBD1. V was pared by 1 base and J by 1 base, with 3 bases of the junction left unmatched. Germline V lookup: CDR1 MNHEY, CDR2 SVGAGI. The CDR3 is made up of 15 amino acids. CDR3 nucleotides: TGTGCCAGCAGTTACTTGGGACAGAGGAACACTGAAGCTTTCTTT. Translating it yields CASSYLGQRNTEAFF.

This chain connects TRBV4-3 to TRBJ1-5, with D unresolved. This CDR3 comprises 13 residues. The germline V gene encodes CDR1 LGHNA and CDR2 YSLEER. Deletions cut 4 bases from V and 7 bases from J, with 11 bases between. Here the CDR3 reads CASSLRLGQPQHF. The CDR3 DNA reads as TGCGCCAGCAGCCTTAGACTAGGACAGCCCCAGCATTTT.

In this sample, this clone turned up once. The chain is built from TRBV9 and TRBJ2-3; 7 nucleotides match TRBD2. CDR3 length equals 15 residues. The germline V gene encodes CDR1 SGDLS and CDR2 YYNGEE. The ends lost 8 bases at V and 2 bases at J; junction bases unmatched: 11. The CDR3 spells CASQGGSGPTDTQYF. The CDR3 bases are TGTGCCAGTCAAGGTGGTAGCGGGCCCACAGATACGCAGTATTTT.

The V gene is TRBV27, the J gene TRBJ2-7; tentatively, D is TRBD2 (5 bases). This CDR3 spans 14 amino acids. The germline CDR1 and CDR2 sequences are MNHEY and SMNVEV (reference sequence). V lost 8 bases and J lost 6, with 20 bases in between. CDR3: CASVPQRTPREQYF. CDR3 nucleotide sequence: TGTGCCAGCGTCCCGCAGAGGACTCCGCGCGAGCAGTACTTC.

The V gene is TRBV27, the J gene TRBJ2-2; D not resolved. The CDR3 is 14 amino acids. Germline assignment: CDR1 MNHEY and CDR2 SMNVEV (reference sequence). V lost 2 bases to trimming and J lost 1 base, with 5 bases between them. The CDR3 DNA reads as TGTGCCAGCAGTTTACAGATGAACACCGGGGAGCTGTTTTTT. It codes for CASSLQMNTGELFF.

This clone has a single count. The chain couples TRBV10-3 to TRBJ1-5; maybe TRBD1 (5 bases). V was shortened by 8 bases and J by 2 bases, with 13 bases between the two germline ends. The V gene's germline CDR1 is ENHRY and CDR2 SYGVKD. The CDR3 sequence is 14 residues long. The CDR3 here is CAIGGGIGNQPQHF. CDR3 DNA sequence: TGTGCCATCGGGGGGGGTATCGGCAATCAGCCCCAGCATTTT.

For the CDR3, the DNA is TGTGCCAGCAGTGAAGGGGCTAGCGGCTCCTACGAGCAGTACTTC. Translated: CASSEGASGSYEQYF. The rearrangement uses TRBV6-1 and TRBJ2-7; 7 bases map to TRBD2. Germline CDR1 reads MNHNS; CDR2 reads SASEGT. The trim removed 1 base at V and 0 bases at J, leaving 3 bases unmatched. The CDR3 covers 15 residues.

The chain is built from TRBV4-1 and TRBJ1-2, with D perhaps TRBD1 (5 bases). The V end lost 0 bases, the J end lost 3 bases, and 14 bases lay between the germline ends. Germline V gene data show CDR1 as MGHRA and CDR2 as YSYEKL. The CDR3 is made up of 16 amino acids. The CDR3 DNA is TGCGCCAGCAGCCAAGATGCCCCGGGGGTAGACTATGGCTACACCTTC. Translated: CASSQDAPGVDYGYTF.

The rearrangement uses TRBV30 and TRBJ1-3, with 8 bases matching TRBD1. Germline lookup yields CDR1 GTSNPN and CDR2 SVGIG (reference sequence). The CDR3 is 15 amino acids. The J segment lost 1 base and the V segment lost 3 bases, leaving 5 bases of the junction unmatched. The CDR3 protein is CAWRGTGYSGNTIYF. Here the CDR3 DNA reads TGTGCCTGGAGGGGGACAGGTTATTCTGGAAACACCATATATTTT.

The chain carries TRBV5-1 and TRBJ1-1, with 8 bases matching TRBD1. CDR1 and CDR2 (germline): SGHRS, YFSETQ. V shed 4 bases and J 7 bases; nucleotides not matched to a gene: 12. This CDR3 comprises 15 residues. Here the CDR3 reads CASSRPTGERGEAFF. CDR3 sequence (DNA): TGCGCCAGCAGCCGGCCGACAGGGGAAAGGGGTGAAGCTTTCTTT.

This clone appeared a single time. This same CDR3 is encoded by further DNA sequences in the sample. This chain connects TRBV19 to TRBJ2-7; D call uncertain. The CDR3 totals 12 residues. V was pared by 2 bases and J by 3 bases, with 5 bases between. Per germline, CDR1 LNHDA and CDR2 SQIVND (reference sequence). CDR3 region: CASSIPGYEQYF. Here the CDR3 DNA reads TGTGCCAGTAGTATACCAGGCTACGAGCAGTACTTC.

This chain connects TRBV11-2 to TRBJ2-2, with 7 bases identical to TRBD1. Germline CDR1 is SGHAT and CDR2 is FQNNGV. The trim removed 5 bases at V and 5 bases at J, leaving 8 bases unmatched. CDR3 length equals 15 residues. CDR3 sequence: CASSRTGQPTGELFF. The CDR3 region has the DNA TGTGCCAGCAGCCGAACGGGACAGCCAACCGGGGAGCTGTTTTTT.

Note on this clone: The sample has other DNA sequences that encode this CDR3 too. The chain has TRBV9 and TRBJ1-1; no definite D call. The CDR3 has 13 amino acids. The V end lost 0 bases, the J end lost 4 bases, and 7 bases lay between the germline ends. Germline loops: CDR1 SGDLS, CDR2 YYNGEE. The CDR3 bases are TGTGCCAGCAGCGTAGGGGCGGGCACTGAAGCTTTCTTT. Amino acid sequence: CASSVGAGTEAFF. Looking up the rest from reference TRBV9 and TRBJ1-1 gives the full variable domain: DSGVTQTPKHLITATGQRVTLRCSPRSGDLSVYWYQQSLDQGLQFLIQYYNGEERAKGNILERFSAQQFPDLHSELNLSSLELGDSALYFCASSVGAGTEAFFGQGTRLTVV.

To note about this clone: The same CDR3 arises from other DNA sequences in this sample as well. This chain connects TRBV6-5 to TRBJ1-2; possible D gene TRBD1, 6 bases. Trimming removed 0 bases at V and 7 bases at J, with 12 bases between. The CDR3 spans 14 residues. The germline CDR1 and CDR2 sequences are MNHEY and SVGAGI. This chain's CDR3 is CASSYSGGAGGYTF. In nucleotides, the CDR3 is TGTGCCAGCAGTTACTCTGGGGGGGCGGGTGGCTACACCTTC.

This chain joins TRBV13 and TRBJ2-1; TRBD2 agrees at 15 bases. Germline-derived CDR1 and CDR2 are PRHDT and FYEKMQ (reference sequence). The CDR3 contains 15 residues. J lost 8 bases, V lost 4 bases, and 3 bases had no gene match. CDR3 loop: CASSSGTSGGYEQFF. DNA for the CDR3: TGTGCCAGCAGCTCGGGGACTAGCGGGGGGTATGAGCAGTTCTTC.

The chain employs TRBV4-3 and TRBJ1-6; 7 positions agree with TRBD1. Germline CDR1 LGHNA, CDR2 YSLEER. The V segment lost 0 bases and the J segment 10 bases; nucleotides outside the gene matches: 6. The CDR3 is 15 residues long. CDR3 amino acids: CASSQEDRVGSPLHF. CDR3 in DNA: TGCGCCAGCAGCCAAGAAGACAGGGTGGGGTCACCCCTCCACTTT.

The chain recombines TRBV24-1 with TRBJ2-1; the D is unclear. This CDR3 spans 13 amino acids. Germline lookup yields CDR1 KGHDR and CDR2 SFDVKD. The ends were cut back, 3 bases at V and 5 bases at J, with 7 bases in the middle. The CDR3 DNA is TGTGCCACCAGTGATCTCCTTAACAATGAGCAGTTCTTC. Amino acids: CATSDLLNNEQFF.

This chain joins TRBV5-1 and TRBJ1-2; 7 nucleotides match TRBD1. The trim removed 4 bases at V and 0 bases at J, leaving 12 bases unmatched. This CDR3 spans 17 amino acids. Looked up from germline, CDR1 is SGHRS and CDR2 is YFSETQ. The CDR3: CASSPYTSGGTNYGYTF. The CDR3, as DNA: TGCGCCAGCAGCCCCTATACGTCAGGGGGGACTAACTATGGCTACACCTTC.

The CDR3, as DNA: TGTGCCAGCAGCTTATGGGGCAGCCCCTCCTATAATTCACCCCTCCACTTT. As protein: CASSLWGSPSYNSPLHF. The chain uses TRBV7-9 and TRBJ1-6; maybe TRBD1 (5 bases). CDR1 is SEHNR, CDR2 FQNEAQ, per germline (reference sequence). Trimming shortened V by 2 bases and J by 0 bases, and 11 bases separated the two germline ends. This CDR3 contains 17 residues.

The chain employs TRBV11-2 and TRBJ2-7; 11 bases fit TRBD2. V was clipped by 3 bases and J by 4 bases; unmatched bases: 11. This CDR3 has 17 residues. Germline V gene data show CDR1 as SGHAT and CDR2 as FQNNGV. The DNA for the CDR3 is TGTGCCAGCAGCTTTTCTAGCGGGGGGCCCTTACCATACGAGCAGTACTTC. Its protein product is CASSFSSGGPLPYEQYF.